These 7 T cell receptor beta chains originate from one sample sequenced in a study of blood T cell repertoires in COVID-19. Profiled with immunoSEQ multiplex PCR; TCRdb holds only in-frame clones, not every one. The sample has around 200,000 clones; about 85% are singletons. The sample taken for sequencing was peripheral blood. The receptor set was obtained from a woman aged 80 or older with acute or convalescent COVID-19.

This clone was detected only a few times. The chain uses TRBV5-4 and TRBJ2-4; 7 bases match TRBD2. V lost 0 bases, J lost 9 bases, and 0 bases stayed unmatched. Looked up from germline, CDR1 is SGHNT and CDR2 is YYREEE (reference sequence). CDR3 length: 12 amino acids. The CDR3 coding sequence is TGTGCCAGCAGCTTGGCGGGGGGCATTCAGTACTTC. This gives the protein CASSLAGGIQYF.

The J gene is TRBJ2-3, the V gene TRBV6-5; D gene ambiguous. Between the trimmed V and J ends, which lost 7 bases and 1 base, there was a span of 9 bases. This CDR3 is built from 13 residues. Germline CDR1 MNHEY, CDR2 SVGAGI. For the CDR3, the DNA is TGTGCCAGCACCCCTCCCGGCACAGATACGCAGTATTTT. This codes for CASTPPGTDTQYF.

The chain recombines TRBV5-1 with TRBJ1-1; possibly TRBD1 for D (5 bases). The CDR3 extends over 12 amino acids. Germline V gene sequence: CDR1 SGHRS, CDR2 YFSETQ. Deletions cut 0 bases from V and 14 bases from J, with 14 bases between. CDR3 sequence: CASSLVGHGLFF. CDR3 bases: TGCGCCAGCAGCTTGGTTGGACACGGGCTCTTCTTT.

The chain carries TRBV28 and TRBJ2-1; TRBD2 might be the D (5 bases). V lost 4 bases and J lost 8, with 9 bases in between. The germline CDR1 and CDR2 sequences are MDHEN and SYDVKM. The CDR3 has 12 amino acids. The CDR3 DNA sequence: TGTGCCAGCAGTTCCCGGGAAGATGAGCAGTTCTTC. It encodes CASSSREDEQFF.

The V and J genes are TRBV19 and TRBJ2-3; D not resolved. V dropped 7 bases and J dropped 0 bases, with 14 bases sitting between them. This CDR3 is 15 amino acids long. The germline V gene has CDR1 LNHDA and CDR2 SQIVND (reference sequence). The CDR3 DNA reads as TGTGCCAGTATGCAGGTTTCGGTGAGCACAGATACGCAGTATTTT. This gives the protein CASMQVSVSTDTQYF.

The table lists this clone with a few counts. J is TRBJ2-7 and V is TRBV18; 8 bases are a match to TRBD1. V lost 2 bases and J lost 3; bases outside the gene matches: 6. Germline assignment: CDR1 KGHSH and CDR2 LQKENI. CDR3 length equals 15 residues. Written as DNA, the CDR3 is TGTGCCAGCTCACCAGGGACAGGAGGTAGCTACGAGCAGTACTTC. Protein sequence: CASSPGTGGSYEQYF. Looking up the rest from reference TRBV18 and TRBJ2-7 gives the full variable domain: NAGVMQNPRHLVRRRGQEARLRCSPMKGHSHVYWYRQLPEEGLKFMVYLQKENIIDESGMPKERFSAEFPKEGPSILRIQQVVRGDSAAYFCASSPGTGGSYEQYFGPGTRLTVT.

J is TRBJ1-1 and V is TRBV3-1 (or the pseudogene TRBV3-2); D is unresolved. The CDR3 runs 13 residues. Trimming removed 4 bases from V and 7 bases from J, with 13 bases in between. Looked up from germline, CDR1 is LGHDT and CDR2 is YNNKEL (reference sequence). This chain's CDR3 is CASSPPDYGEAFF. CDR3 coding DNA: TGTGCCAGCAGCCCGCCGGACTATGGTGAAGCTTTCTTT.